This T cell receptor (beta chain) emerged from a study of lymphopenia after photon versus proton radiotherapy. Notes on the study in general: Relative stability marked proton patients; photon patients lost diversity and naive cells. Post-nadir diversity loss with photons came from oligoclonal expansion, particularly CD8+ Temra cells.

In regard to this clone: The antigen is undetermined.

CDR3 length equals 15 residues. Germline V CDR1 and CDR2: SGDLS, YYNGEE. The V and J ends lost 0 bases and 0 bases respectively, with 7 bases between them. Here immunoSEQ multiplex PCR was the method, and the copy in TCRdb shows in-frame clones only, minus some. There are some 26,000 clones in the sample; 81% occur only once, and approximately 30% lies in the top ten. The chain recombines TRBV9 with TRBJ1-3, with D uncertain. The TCR was taken from a man aged 45 to 65 with gastric cancer. Specimen: peripheral blood, collected from a patient treated with photon-based radiotherapy. CDR3 amino acids: CASSVGADSGNTIYF. The CDR3 DNA reads as TGTGCCAGCAGCGTAGGGGCCGACTCTGGAAACACCATATATTTT.